Given below is one TCR beta chain in context. The entry originates in a study of shared clonotypes between healthy human individuals. Clones were sequenced by immunoSEQ multiplex PCR, and TCRdb holds only the in-frame ones, with some missing. The top ten hold about 24% of the sample, which has more than 550,000 clones, about 91% seen once. Terminally differentiated effector memory CD45RA+ cells were left out of the naive CD8 fraction, which was CD45RO-negative and positively selected for CCR7. The donor population consisted of healthy HIV-negative adults with no recent acute infections or vaccinations. The CDR3 runs 14 residues. The germline gives CDR1 SQVTM, CDR2 ANQGSEA. Trimming removed 4 bases at V and 5 bases at J, with 15 bases between.

This chain uses TRBV29-1 with TRBJ2-1, with a tentative D call TRBD2 (5 bases). The sequence derives from a man in his thirties or forties in good health. Source material: naive CD8+ T cells sorted from blood. CDR3 in DNA: TGCAGCGTTGGGCTAGCCCAGATTAACAATGAGCAGTTCTTC. Protein: CSVGLAQINNEQFF.